The 28 T cell receptor beta chains below come from one sample, sequenced in a study of Tregs in tolerant kidney transplant recipients. Sequencing was performed with immunoSEQ multiplex PCR; in TCRdb, only in-frame clones are kept and a portion is missing. The sample holds roughly 80,000 clones; approximately 98% are singletons and the top ten take 0.56%. Material: CD4+ T cells from blood, obtained before the transplant. The receptors here all came from a human donor who received a combined kidney and bone marrow transplant.

This CDR3 reads CASGPTGLDTDTQYF. DNA for the CDR3: TGTGCTAGTGGGCCGACAGGATTGGACACAGATACGCAGTATTTT. The chain carries TRBV12-5 and TRBJ2-3, with a tentative D call TRBD1 (6 bases). This CDR3 region has 15 residues. The V end lost 6 bases, the J end lost 2 bases, and 15 bases lay between the germline ends. Per the germline V gene, CDR1 is LGHNT and CDR2 is FRNRAP.

This chain links TRBV28 with TRBJ1-3; D remains unclear. Between the trimmed V and J ends, which lost 7 bases and 4 bases, there was a span of 11 bases. Germline values: CDR1 MDHEN, CDR2 SYDVKM. The CDR3 has 13 amino acids. The CDR3: CASKGRPGNTIYF. As DNA, the CDR3 is TGTGCCAGCAAAGGGAGGCCGGGAAACACCATATATTTT.

The CDR3, as DNA: TGTGCCAGCAGCCCAAAGGGGGGGGGCATCTCTGGAAACACCATATATTTT. Translating gives CASSPKGGGISGNTIYF. The chain combines TRBV5-4 with TRBJ1-3, with a weak D call TRBD1 (6 bases). Trimming pared 4 bases from V and 0 bases from J, leaving 17 bases between. The CDR3 runs 17 residues. CDR1 SGHNT and CDR2 YYREEE come from the germline V gene (reference sequence).

The chain recombines TRBV29-1 with TRBJ2-3; D is undetermined. Trimming pared 2 bases from V and 2 bases from J, leaving 5 bases between. Germline loops: CDR1 SQVTM, CDR2 ANQGSEA. This CDR3 has 12 residues. CDR3 DNA sequence: TGCAGCGTTGAAAAGCTCACAGATACGCAGTATTTT. It translates to CSVEKLTDTQYF.

The rearrangement links TRBV4-3 to TRBJ2-5; the D gene is possibly TRBD2 (7 bases). Trimming left V 0 bases short and J 5 bases short, with 19 bases between. The CDR3 loop spans 17 amino acids. The germline gives CDR1 LGHNA, CDR2 YSLEER. CDR3 nucleotide sequence: TGCGCCAGCAGCCAAGATTCGAGGGGGGGGGCCGGTGAGACCCAGTACTTC. Translation: CASSQDSRGGAGETQYF.

The V and J genes are TRBV7-2 and TRBJ2-4; 11 bases line up with TRBD2. There are 20 residues in the CDR3. Germline CDR1 reads SGHTA; CDR2 reads FQGNSA. V gave up 0 bases and J gave up 7 bases; unmatched junction bases: 17. The DNA for the CDR3 is TGTGCCAGCAGCTTAGCCGTTAGATTTTATCTAGCGGGAGGTATGAACATTCAGTACTTC. The encoded protein is CASSLAVRFYLAGGMNIQYF.

The rearrangement joins TRBV18 to TRBJ2-1; TRBD2 agrees at 8 bases. Germline V gene lookup returns CDR1 KGHSH and CDR2 LQKENI. There are 14 residues in the CDR3. The V and J ends lost 2 bases and 3 bases, in that order; junction bases with no gene match: 0. The CDR3 DNA reads TGTGCCAGCTCACCAGGGACTAGCTACAATGAGCAGTTCTTC. Translating gives CASSPGTSYNEQFF.

The count of this clone is one. The chain employs TRBV5-1 and TRBJ2-5; no clear D. This CDR3 comprises 12 residues. Germline V lookup: CDR1 SGHRS, CDR2 YFSETQ. Trimming shortened V by 0 bases and J by 5 bases, and 5 bases separated the two germline ends. CDR3 amino acids: CASSLAGETQYF. Here the CDR3 DNA reads TGCGCCAGCAGCTTGGCCGGGGAGACCCAGTACTTC.

The chain uses TRBV6-5 and TRBJ2-5; D might be TRBD2 (5 bases). There are 15 residues in the CDR3. V shed 6 bases and J shed 9 bases, with 23 bases lying between them. CDR1 and CDR2 (germline): MNHEY, SVGAGI. The CDR3 coding sequence is TGTGCCAGCAGACCCTCTAGTCGGGGAGCCCTGGCCCAGTACTTC. Translating it yields CASRPSSRGALAQYF.

The chain couples TRBV10-3 to TRBJ2-5; 12 bases map to TRBD2. With V trimmed by 6 bases and J by 5 bases, 4 bases remained unmatched. The V gene's germline CDR1 is ENHRY and CDR2 SYGVKD. The CDR3 runs 14 residues. The CDR3: CAIRRLAGDETQYF. CDR3 sequence (DNA): TGTGCCATCAGGAGACTAGCGGGAGATGAGACCCAGTACTTC.

In this sample, this clone turned up a few times. This chain uses TRBV29-1 with TRBJ1-1, with unresolved D. Trimming removed 4 bases from V and 2 bases from J, with 5 bases in between. Germline V gene lookup returns CDR1 SQVTM and CDR2 ANQGSEA. CDR3 length: 11 residues. The CDR3 sequence is CSVATNTEAFF. In DNA, the CDR3 is TGCAGCGTTGCGACTAACACTGAAGCTTTCTTT.

The V and J genes are TRBV2 and TRBJ2-3; D not certain. Trimming removed 5 bases from V and 6 bases from J, with 6 bases in between. CDR3 length: 11 residues. CDR1 and CDR2 from the germline V gene are SNHLY and FYNNEI. The CDR3, as DNA: TGTGCCAGCAGTACGCGGGATACGCAGTATTTT. The encoded protein is CASSTRDTQYF.

The rearrangement joins TRBV7-3 to TRBJ2-3; 8 positions match TRBD1. V shed 0 bases and J 5 bases; nucleotides not matched to a gene: 4. Germline V lookup: CDR1 SGHTA, CDR2 FQGTGA. CDR3 size: 15 residues. The CDR3 here is CASSLTPTGVDTQYF. The CDR3 DNA sequence: TGTGCCAGCAGCTTAACGCCGACAGGGGTAGATACGCAGTATTTT.

The chain is built from TRBV27 and TRBJ1-5; 9 bases line up with TRBD1. This CDR3 has 16 amino acids. CDR1 and CDR2 from the germline V gene are MNHEY and SMNVEV (reference sequence). Trimming removed 5 bases from V and 0 bases from J; junction bases left unmatched: 5. CDR3 DNA sequence: TGTGCCAGCAGTCCTCGGACAGGGGTTAGCAATCAGCCCCAGCATTTT. It translates to CASSPRTGVSNQPQHF.

The chain carries TRBV7-9 and TRBJ1-1; 7 nucleotides agree with TRBD1. The CDR3 runs to 14 residues. The trim removed 5 bases at V and 1 base at J, leaving 4 bases unmatched. Germline lookup yields CDR1 SEHNR and CDR2 FQNEAQ (reference sequence). In DNA form, the CDR3 reads TGTGCCAGCAGCAAGCAGGGGGGGAACACTGAAGCTTTCTTT. Protein product: CASSKQGGNTEAFF. The full variable domain, in which reference TRBV7-9 and TRBJ1-1 provide the parts outside the CDR3, is DTGVSQNPRHKITKRGQNVTFRCDPISEHNRLYWYRQTLGQGPEFLTYFQNEAQLEKSRLLSDRFSAERPKGSFSTLEIQRTEQGDSAMYLCASSKQGGNTEAFFGQGTRLTVV.

This clone was seen only once. The chain carries TRBV4-3 and TRBJ2-2; D remains ambiguous. This CDR3 comprises 16 residues. CDR1 is LGHNA and CDR2 is YSLEER in the germline V gene. V was shortened by 1 base and J by 0 bases, with 9 bases between the two germline ends. This CDR3 is CASSQAPRANTGELFF. The CDR3 DNA reads TGCGCCAGCAGCCAAGCCCCTAGAGCGAACACCGGGGAGCTGTTTTTT.

The rearrangement links TRBV9 to TRBJ1-3; D not certain. Trimming took 0 bases from V and 0 from J, leaving 7 bases between them. Germline V gene data show CDR1 as SGDLS and CDR2 as YYNGEE. The CDR3 consists of 15 residues. CDR3 sequence reads: CASSVAPSSGNTIYF. The CDR3 nucleotides are TGTGCCAGCAGCGTAGCACCCAGCTCTGGAAACACCATATATTTT.

This rearrangement joins TRBV29-1 to TRBJ2-1; D uncertain. V lost 7 bases and J 1 base, leaving 8 bases between the germline ends. The CDR3 is 12 amino acids. Germline loops: CDR1 SQVTM, CDR2 ANQGSEA. CDR3 amino acids: CSGGRSYNEQFF. The CDR3 DNA is TGCAGCGGAGGCCGGTCCTACAATGAGCAGTTCTTC.

The chain uses TRBV19 and TRBJ2-3; TRBD2 agrees at 8 bases. The CDR3 is 14 amino acids. Unmatched junction bases numbered 4, after V lost 6 bases and J lost 2 bases. Germline V gene lookup returns CDR1 LNHDA and CDR2 SQIVND (reference sequence). The CDR3 sequence is CASSSGGFTDTQYF. The DNA of the CDR3 is TGTGCCAGTAGCAGCGGGGGATTCACAGATACGCAGTATTTT. Based on the CDR3 plus reference TRBV19 and TRBJ2-3, the full variable domain is DGGITQSPKYLFRKEGQNVTLSCEQNLNHDAMYWYRQDPGQGLRLIYYSQIVNDFQKGDIAEGYSVSREKKESFPLTVTSAQKNPTAFYLCASSSGGFTDTQYFGPGTRLTVL.

The chain joins TRBV13 to TRBJ2-3, with D perhaps TRBD1 (6 bases). V lost 1 base and J 2 bases, leaving 16 bases between the germline ends. This CDR3 has 17 residues. Germline V gene data show CDR1 as PRHDT and CDR2 as FYEKMQ (reference sequence). CDR3 nucleotides: TGTGCCAGCAGCTTAGCTCAACCCGGGACATACACAGATACGCAGTATTTT. Translated, it gives CASSLAQPGTYTDTQYF.

The chain carries TRBV6-6 and TRBJ2-5; 7 nucleotides agree with TRBD2. V lost 2 bases, J lost 2 bases, and 8 bases stayed unmatched. Germline CDR1 is MNHNY and CDR2 is SVGAGI (reference sequence). The CDR3 consists of 16 residues. The CDR3 is CASSYGAGELQETQYF. The CDR3 nucleotides are TGTGCCAGCAGTTACGGGGCGGGGGAACTACAAGAGACCCAGTACTTC.

The V gene is TRBV29-1, the J gene TRBJ2-7; a possible D gene is TRBD1 (5 bases). Germline V gives CDR1 SQVTM, CDR2 ANQGSEA. This CDR3 has 12 amino acids. Trimming took 4 bases from V and 0 from J, leaving 7 bases between them. CDR3 residues: CSVVQGSYEQYF. CDR3 coding DNA: TGCAGCGTTGTCCAGGGCTCCTACGAGCAGTACTTC.

This rearrangement joins TRBV6-1 to TRBJ2-5, with 10 bases matching TRBD2. V lost 5 bases to trimming and J lost 3 bases; unmatched junction nucleotides: 3. The CDR3 runs to 14 residues. Germline V gene lookup returns CDR1 MNHNS and CDR2 SASEGT. The CDR3 sequence is CASSSGREEETQYF. The CDR3 region has the DNA TGTGCCAGCAGTAGCGGGAGGGAGGAAGAGACCCAGTACTTC.

The CDR3: CASSYAVSYEQYF. The CDR3 nucleotides read TGTGCCAGCAGTTACGCAGTCTCCTACGAGCAGTACTTC. J is TRBJ2-7 and V is TRBV6-5; D uncertain. This CDR3 comprises 13 residues. V lost 2 bases and J 0 bases, leaving 5 bases between the germline ends. Per germline, CDR1 MNHEY and CDR2 SVGAGI.

V gene TRBV19 combines with J gene TRBJ2-1, with D possibly matching TRBD2 (5 bases). The CDR3 has 17 residues. CDR1 LNHDA and CDR2 SQIVND come from the germline V gene (reference sequence). V was clipped by 10 bases and J by 0 bases, with 22 bases between them. The CDR3 spells CANTPLEERTSYNEQFF. The DNA of the CDR3 is TGTGCCAATACGCCCCTTGAGGAGCGGACCTCCTACAATGAGCAGTTCTTC.

V usage is TRBV10-3 and J usage is TRBJ1-4; the D gene is possibly TRBD1 (5 bases). Trimming cost V 0 bases and J 6 bases, with 14 bases left between them. The length of the CDR3 is 16 residues. Per the germline V gene, CDR1 is ENHRY and CDR2 is SYGVKD. CDR3 sequence: CAISESIKEGHEKLFF. CDR3 nucleotide sequence: TGTGCCATCAGTGAGTCGATAAAGGAGGGGCATGAAAAACTGTTTTTT.

This chain uses TRBV5-5 with TRBJ1-2, with a tentative D call TRBD1 (5 bases). Per the germline V gene, CDR1 is SGHKS and CDR2 is YYEKEE (reference sequence). V lost 3 bases to trimming and J lost 2 bases, with 17 bases between them. CDR3 length: 16 residues. CDR3 bases: TGTGCCAGCAGCTGGGGCGCGCAGGGATTAAACTATGGCTACACCTTC. Translation gives CASSWGAQGLNYGYTF.

This clone has a single count. The rearrangement uses TRBV7-2 and TRBJ2-3; tentative D call: TRBD1 (6 bases). CDR1 is SGHTA, CDR2 FQGNSA, per germline. Trimming cost V 1 base and J 3 bases, with 20 bases left between them. CDR3 size: 18 residues. CDR3 DNA sequence: TGTGCCAGCAGCTTAGAAGGTTTATGGGACACACCGACAGATACGCAGTATTTT. The encoded protein is CASSLEGLWDTPTDTQYF.